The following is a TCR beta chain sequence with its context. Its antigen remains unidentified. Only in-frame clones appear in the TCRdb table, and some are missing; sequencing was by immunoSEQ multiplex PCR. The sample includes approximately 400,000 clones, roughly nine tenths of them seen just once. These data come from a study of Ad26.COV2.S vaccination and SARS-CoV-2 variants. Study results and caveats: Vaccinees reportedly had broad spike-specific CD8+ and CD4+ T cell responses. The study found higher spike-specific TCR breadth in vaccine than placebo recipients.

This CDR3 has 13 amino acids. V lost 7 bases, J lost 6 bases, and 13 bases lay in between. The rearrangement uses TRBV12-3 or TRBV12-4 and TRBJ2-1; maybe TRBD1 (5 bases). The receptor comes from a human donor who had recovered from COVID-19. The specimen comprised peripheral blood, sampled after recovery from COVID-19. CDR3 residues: CASTRQGSNEQFF. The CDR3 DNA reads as TGTGCCAGCACCCGGCAGGGTTCCAATGAGCAGTTCTTC.